A single sample gave rise to the 5 T cell receptor beta chains below, sequenced in a study of T cell clonality in common variable immunodeficiency. Notes on the study in general: In common variable immunodeficiency, TCR beta chains reportedly carried fewer deletions and N-nucleotide insertions.

Antigens of these TCRs are unknown. Some clones are missing from TCRdb's copy, which holds only in-frame ones; the method was immunoSEQ multiplex PCR. The sample was found to contain 25,000 to 35,000 clones, and every one recurs. The sample taken for sequencing was peripheral blood mononuclear cells. Receptors originate from a human donor with common variable immunodeficiency.

This clone was seen repeatedly, ten times or more. The read gets to within 3 residues of the CDR3 end, and the germline J gene fills in the rest. The chain carries TRBV18 and TRBJ2-3; 9 bases map to TRBD2. Per the germline V gene, CDR1 is KGHSH and CDR2 is LQKENI. The CDR3 is 17 residues long. With V trimmed by 3 bases and J by 3 bases, 10 bases remained unmatched. CDR3 bases read: TGTGCCAGCTCACCCGCCGCGGCTAGCGGGAAGACAGATACG. Protein sequence: CASSPAAASGKTDT. The entire CDR3 protein is CASSPAAASGKTDTQYF.

This clone appeared a few times. Read sequence stops 3 residues before the CDR3 end, and the germline J gene provides the missing end. V is TRBV7-9 and J is TRBJ1-3; 9 bases are shared with TRBD1. This CDR3 is 15 amino acids long. The germline V gene encodes CDR1 SEHNR and CDR2 FQNEAQ (reference sequence). V lost 5 bases to trimming and J lost 2 bases; unmatched junction nucleotides: 4. CDR3 DNA, as far as it was read: TGTGCCAGCAGCCCCGGGACAGGGCCTGGAAACACC. It encodes CASSPGTGPGNT. The entire CDR3 protein is CASSPGTGPGNTIYF.

This clone was counted many times. The read halts 3 residues ahead of the CDR3 end, with the missing end drawn from the germline J gene. The gene calls are TRBV29-1 and TRBJ2-5, with D possibly TRBD1 on 6 matching bases. The CDR3 is 12 amino acids. Per germline, CDR1 SQVTM and CDR2 ANQGSEA. V was clipped by 6 bases and J by 0 bases, with 8 bases between them. The CDR3 DNA, read in part, is TGCAGCGTCAACAGGGACCAAGAGACC. Its protein is CSVNRDQET. The whole CDR3 region reads CSVNRDQETQYF.

On this clone itself: With the read ending 3 residues before the CDR3 end, the germline J gene is used to fill in that end. This chain uses TRBV5-1 with TRBJ2-1, with TRBD1 identical over 9 bases. Germline V CDR1 and CDR2: SGHRS, YFSETQ. J was trimmed by 6 bases and V by 6 bases; bases with no gene match: 4. The CDR3 totals 13 residues. The sequenced CDR3 bases are TGCGCCAGCAACCGGGACAGGGTCAATGAG. Amino acids: CASNRDRVNE. The full CDR3 protein reads CASNRDRVNEQFF.

The sample holds many counts of this clone. The CDR3 end is not reached by the read, which stops 3 residues before it; the germline J gene fills it in. The J gene is TRBJ2-7, the V gene TRBV5-8, with D perhaps TRBD2 (5 bases). Trimming removed 0 bases at V and 3 bases at J, with 10 bases between. The CDR3 has 14 residues. Germline CDR1 is SGHTS and CDR2 is YDEGEE. The covered CDR3 bases are TGTGCCAGCAGCTTGGTTGACGGACTCTACGAG. It codes for CASSLVDGLYE. The CDR3, in full, reads CASSLVDGLYEQYF.